What follows is one T cell receptor (beta chain) and its context. The data derive from a study of cytomegalovirus exposure and HLA in healthy donors. CDR1 and CDR2 (germline): SNHLY, FYNNEI. The CDR3 contains 17 residues. Trimming removed 10 bases from V and 1 base from J, with 22 bases in between. Profiled with immunoSEQ multiplex PCR; TCRdb holds only in-frame clones, not every one. The top ten hold 2.5% to 3% of the sample, which has 160,000 or so clones, roughly 91% seen once. The V call is TRBV2, the J call TRBJ2-2; D perhaps matches TRBD2 (6 bases). Sequencing input: PBMCs. This sequence was found in a young man in good health and CMV-seronegative. CDR3 region: CATKEGRGYKNTGELFF. In DNA, the CDR3 is TGTGCCACCAAAGAGGGGCGGGGATACAAGAACACCGGGGAGCTGTTTTTT.